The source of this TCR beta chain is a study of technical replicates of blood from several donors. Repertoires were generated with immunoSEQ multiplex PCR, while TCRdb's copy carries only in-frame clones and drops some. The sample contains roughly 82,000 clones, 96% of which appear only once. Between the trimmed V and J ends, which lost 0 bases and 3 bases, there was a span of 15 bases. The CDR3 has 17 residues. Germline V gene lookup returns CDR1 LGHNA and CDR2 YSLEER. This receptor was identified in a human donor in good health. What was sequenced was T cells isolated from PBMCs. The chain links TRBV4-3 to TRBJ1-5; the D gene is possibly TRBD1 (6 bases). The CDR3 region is CASSQEGRGGINQPQHF. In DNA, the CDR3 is TGCGCCAGCAGCCAAGAAGGAAGGGGGGGAATCAATCAGCCCCAGCATTTT.